Listed here is a single T cell receptor (beta chain). Its antigen is undetermined. The repertoire was sequenced with immunoSEQ multiplex PCR; TCRdb's copy has only in-frame clones and lacks some. The table lists around 140,000 clones, roughly 89% of them singletons. Separate from the roughly 730-subject first cohort, the roughly 120-subject validation cohort was the one that the donors belonged to. Trimming removed 5 bases from V and 0 bases from J, with 5 bases in between. Germline V gene data show CDR1 as LNHDA and CDR2 as SQIVND (reference sequence). CDR3 length: 12 amino acids. This specimen comes from a study of cytomegalovirus exposure and HLA in healthy donors. Study outcomes and limitations: A list of more than 150 TCR beta chains associated with cytomegalovirus was given. The authors confirmed in vitro that a few CMV-associated chains were specific for CMV antigens.

Sample: PBMCs. The J gene is TRBJ2-7, the V gene TRBV19; no reliable D call. The TCR originated in a woman younger than 30 in good health and CMV-seronegative. The chain's CDR3 is CASSSVSYEQYF. For the CDR3, the DNA is TGTGCCAGTAGTTCAGTCTCCTACGAGCAGTACTTC. Using reference TRBV19 and TRBJ2-7 for the parts outside the CDR3, the full variable domain is DGGITQSPKYLFRKEGQNVTLSCEQNLNHDAMYWYRQDPGQGLRLIYYSQIVNDFQKGDIAEGYSVSREKKESFPLTVTSAQKNPTAFYLCASSSVSYEQYFGPGTRLTVT.